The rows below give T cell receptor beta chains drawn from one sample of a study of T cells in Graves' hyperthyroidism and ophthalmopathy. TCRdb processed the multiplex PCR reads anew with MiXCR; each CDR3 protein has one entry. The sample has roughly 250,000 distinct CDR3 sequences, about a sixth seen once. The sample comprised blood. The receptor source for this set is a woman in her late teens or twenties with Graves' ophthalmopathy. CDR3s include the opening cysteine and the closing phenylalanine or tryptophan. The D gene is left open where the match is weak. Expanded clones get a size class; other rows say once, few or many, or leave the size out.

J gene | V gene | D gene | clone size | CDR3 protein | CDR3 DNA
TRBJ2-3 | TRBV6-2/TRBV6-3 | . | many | CASSLQAYVTQYF | TGTGCCAGCAGTTTACAAGCGTACGTTACGCAGTATTTT
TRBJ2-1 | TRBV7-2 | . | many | CASSASRGTSYNEQFF | TGTGCCAGCAGCGCTTCTAGGGGGACCTCCTACAATGAGCAGTTCTTC
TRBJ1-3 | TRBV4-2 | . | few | CASSQQETSGNTIYF | TGTGCCAGCAGCCAACAGGAGACCTCTGGAAACACCATATATTTT
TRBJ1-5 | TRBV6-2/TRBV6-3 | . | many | CASSQNTNQPQHF | TGTGCCAGCAGTCAAAACACAAATCAGCCCCAGCATTTT
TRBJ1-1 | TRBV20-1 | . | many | CSARETEAFF | TGCAGTGCTCGCGAAACTGAAGCTTTCTTT
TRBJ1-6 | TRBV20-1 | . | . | CSARDYRATYNSPLHF | TGCAGTGCTAGAGATTACAGGGCAACCTATAATTCACCCCTCCACTTT
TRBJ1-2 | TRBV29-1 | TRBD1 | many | CSVEKFASTGGMGGYTF | TGCAGCGTTGAAAAGTTCGCATCGACAGGGGGAATGGGTGGCTACACCTTC
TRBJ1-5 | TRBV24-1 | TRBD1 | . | CATGTGGGNQPQHF | TGTGCCACTGGGACAGGGGGAGGCAATCAGCCCCAGCATTTT
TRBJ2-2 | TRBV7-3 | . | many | CASSRGNTGELFF | TGTGCCAGCAGCCGGGGGAACACCGGGGAGCTGTTTTTT
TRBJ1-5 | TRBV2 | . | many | CASSEEGNSNQPQHF | TGTGCCAGCAGTGAAGAGGGGAATAGCAATCAGCCCCAGCATTTT
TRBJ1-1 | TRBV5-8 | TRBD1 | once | CASSPRDSNVAFF | TGTGCCAGCAGCCCACGGGACAGCAATGTAGCTTTCTTT
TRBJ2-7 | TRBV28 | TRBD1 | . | CASSSLGTGWVGEQYF | TGTGCCAGCAGTTCTCTCGGGACAGGGTGGGTCGGCGAGCAGTACTTC
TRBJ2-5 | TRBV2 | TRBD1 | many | CASAGSGQGIQETQYF | TGTGCCAGCGCGGGCTCTGGACAGGGTATCCAAGAGACCCAGTACTTC
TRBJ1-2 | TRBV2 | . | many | CASSLLPTNYGYTF | TGTGCCAGCAGCCTCCTGCCCACTAACTATGGCTACACCTTC
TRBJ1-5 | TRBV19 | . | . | CASSILTGGINQPQHF | TGTGCCAGTAGTATACTAACGGGGGGGATCAATCAGCCCCAGCATTTT
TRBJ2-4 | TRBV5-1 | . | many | CASSLSGAKNIQYF | TGCGCCAGCAGCTTGTCAGGAGCCAAAAACATTCAGTACTTC
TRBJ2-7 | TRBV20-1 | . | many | CSPLPTQGLQYF | TGCAGTCCTCTCCCCACACAGGGTCTGCAGTACTTC
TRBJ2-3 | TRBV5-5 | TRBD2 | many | CASSSRLAGNTDTQYF | TGTGCCAGCAGCTCCAGACTAGCGGGGAACACAGATACGCAGTATTTT
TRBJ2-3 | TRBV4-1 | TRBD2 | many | CASSQGALVSGGARDTQYF | TGCGCCAGCAGCCAGGGGGCCTTAGTCAGCGGGGGGGCAAGAGATACGCAGTATTTT
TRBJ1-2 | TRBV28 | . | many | CASRLTAYGYTF | TGTGCCAGCAGGCTGACAGCTTATGGCTACACCTTC
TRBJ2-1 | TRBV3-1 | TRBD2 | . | CASRASGENEQFF | TGTGCCAGCAGGGCTAGCGGGGAGAATGAGCAGTTCTTC
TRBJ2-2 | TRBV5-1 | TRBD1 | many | CASSQGTVFHGELFF | TGCGCCAGCAGCCAAGGGACAGTTTTTCACGGGGAGCTGTTTTTT
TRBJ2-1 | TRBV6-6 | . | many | CASSYTPNNYNEQFF | TGTGCCAGCAGTTACACACCTAATAACTACAATGAGCAGTTCTTC
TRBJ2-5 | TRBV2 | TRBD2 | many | CASSAPSGRGETQYF | TGTGCCAGCAGTGCCCCTAGCGGGAGGGGAGAGACCCAGTACTTC
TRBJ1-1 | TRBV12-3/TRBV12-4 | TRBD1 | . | CASRGTGMNTEAFF | TGTGCCAGCAGGGGGACAGGCATGAACACTGAAGCTTTCTTT
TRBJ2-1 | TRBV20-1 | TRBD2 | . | CSALSGTSGRYEQFF | TGCAGTGCTTTGTCCGGGACTAGCGGGAGGTATGAGCAGTTCTTC
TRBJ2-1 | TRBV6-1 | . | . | CASSEAGDDEQFF | TGTGCCAGCAGTGAGGCAGGGGATGATGAGCAGTTCTTC